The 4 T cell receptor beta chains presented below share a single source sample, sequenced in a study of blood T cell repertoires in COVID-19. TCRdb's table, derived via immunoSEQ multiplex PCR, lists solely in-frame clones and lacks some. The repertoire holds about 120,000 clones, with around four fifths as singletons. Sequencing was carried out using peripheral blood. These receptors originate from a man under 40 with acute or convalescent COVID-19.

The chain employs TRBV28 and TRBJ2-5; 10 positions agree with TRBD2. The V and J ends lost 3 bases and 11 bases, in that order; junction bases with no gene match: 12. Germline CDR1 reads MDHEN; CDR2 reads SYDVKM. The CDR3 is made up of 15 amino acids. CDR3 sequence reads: CASSFVAGGGVGQYF. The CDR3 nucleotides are TGTGCCAGCAGTTTCGTAGCGGGGGGCGGGGTTGGTCAGTACTTC.

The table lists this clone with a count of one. Here the CDR3 DNA reads TGTGCCAGCAGCCTAAACCAAGAGACCCAGTACTTC. This gives the protein CASSLNQETQYF. The genes are TRBV2 and TRBJ2-5; the D is unclear. CDR1 and CDR2 (germline): SNHLY, FYNNEI. This CDR3 is built from 12 residues. V was pared by 6 bases and J by 0 bases, with 5 bases between.

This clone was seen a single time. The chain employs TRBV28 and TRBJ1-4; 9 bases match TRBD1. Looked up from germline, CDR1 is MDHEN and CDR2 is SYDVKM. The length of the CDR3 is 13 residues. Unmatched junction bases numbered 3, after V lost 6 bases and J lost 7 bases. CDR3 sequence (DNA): TGTGCCAGCAGGACAGGGGGTGGTGAAAAACTGTTTTTT. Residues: CASRTGGGEKLFF. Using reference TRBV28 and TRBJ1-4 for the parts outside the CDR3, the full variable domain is DVKVTQSSRYLVKRTGEKVFLECVQDMDHENMFWYRQDPGLGLRLIYFSYDVKMKEKGDIPEGYSVSREKKERFSLILESASTNQTSMYLCASRTGGGEKLFFGSGTQLSVL.

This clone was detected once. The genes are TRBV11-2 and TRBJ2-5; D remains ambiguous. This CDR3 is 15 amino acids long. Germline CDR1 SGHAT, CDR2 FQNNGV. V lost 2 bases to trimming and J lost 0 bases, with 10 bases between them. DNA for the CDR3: TGTGCCAGCAGCTTATCACCCACATACCAAGAGACCCAGTACTTC. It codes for CASSLSPTYQETQYF.